These 5 T cell receptor beta chains were sequenced from one sample in a study of T cells in tuberculosis. The time point was: new active TB diagnosis, blood taken before or within 7 days of starting treatment. Sequencing used immunoSEQ multiplex PCR; TCRdb keeps in-frame clones, though not all of them. The sample gives tens of thousands of clones, 94% of which show up once; 3.5% to 5% is in the top ten. This specimen was PBMCs, taken at tuberculosis diagnosis. Source of these receptors: an adult with tuberculosis.

The chain links TRBV2 to TRBJ2-3; D might be TRBD1 (5 bases). The germline V gene has CDR1 SNHLY and CDR2 FYNNEI. Trimming removed 8 bases from V and 4 bases from J, with 10 bases in between. The CDR3 sequence is 12 residues long. Written as DNA, the CDR3 is TGTGCCAGCCGGCAGGGTCCAGATACGCAGTATTTT. This gives the protein CASRQGPDTQYF.

V gene TRBV10-3 combines with J gene TRBJ2-7, with a weak D call TRBD2 (6 bases). The CDR3 is 16 residues long. V was trimmed by 3 bases and J by 1 base, leaving 16 bases between them. Germline lookup yields CDR1 ENHRY and CDR2 SYGVKD. This CDR3 reads CAISDRNSGTSYEQYF. CDR3 DNA sequence: TGTGCCATCAGTGACCGAAATAGCGGAACATCCTACGAGCAGTACTTC.

A word on this clone: The same CDR3 also results from other DNA sequences found in this sample. The V call is TRBV18, the J call TRBJ1-2; TRBD1 matches 10 bases. The CDR3 is 15 residues long. V lost 3 bases and J lost 7; bases outside the gene matches: 8. Germline V gene data show CDR1 as KGHSH and CDR2 as LQKENI. The CDR3 reads CASSPGLDRGSGYTF. Here the CDR3 DNA reads TGTGCCAGCTCACCGGGATTGGACAGGGGGTCTGGCTACACCTTC.

The gene calls are TRBV4-3 and TRBJ1-1, with 10 positions matching TRBD1. Germline V gives CDR1 LGHNA, CDR2 YSLEER. The trim removed 3 bases at V and 5 bases at J, leaving 9 bases unmatched. The CDR3 totals 16 residues. For the CDR3, the DNA is TGCGCCAGCAGCCAGACGGACAGGGGGTACTATACTGAAGCTTTCTTT. Residues: CASSQTDRGYYTEAFF.

The chain uses TRBV30 and TRBJ2-7, with 7 positions matching TRBD1. This CDR3 is built from 12 residues. Per germline, CDR1 GTSNPN and CDR2 SVGIG (reference sequence). The ends lost 4 bases at V and 1 base at J; junction bases unmatched: 1. The CDR3 loop reads CAWKDRSYEQYF. As DNA, the CDR3 is TGTGCCTGGAAGGACAGGTCCTACGAGCAGTACTTC.